This TCR beta chain derives from a study of cytomegalovirus exposure and HLA in healthy donors. Overall study: Researchers found that roughly 77% of around 400 genotyped donors fell within the Caucasian-associated ancestry cluster.

J gave up 15 bases and V 1 base, and 11 bases lay outside the gene matches. The CDR3 extends over 14 amino acids. Germline V gene sequence: CDR1 KGHSH, CDR2 LQKENI. This PCR relied on a set of 60 Vbeta primers and 13 Jbeta primers. The table came from immunoSEQ multiplex PCR; TCRdb's copy has only in-frame clones and leaves some out. The sample holds 150,000 to 200,000 clones, around 79% seen once. The material sequenced was PBMCs. This clonotype was sampled from a woman aged 45-65 years in good health and CMV-seronegative. The V and J genes are TRBV18 and TRBJ2-1; 8 bases map to TRBD2. As DNA, the CDR3 is TGTGCCAGCTCACCACAGGTTGACGGGGGGGGTCGGTTCTTC. Translation gives CASSPQVDGGGRFF.